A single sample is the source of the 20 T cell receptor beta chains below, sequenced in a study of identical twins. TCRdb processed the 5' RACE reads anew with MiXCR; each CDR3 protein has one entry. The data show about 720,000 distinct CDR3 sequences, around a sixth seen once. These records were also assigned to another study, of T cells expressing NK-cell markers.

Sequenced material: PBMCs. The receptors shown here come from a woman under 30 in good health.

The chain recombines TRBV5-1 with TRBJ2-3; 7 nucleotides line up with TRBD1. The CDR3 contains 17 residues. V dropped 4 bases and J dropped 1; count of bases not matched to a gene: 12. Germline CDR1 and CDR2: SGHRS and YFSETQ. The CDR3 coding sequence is TGCGCCAGCAGCGTGCTACAGGGGCACTCTGGCACAGATACGCAGTATTTT. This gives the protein CASSVLQGHSGTDTQYF.

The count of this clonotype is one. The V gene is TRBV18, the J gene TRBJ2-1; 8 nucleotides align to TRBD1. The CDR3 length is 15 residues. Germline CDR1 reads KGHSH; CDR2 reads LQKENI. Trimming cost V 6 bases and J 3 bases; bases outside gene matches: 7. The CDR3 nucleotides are TGTGCCAGCTCGCGGACAGGGAGTTTCTACAATGAGCAGTTCTTC. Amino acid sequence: CASSRTGSFYNEQFF.

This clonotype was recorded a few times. CDR3 region: CASKSSPGQGGLFF. The CDR3 DNA follows: TGTGCCAGCAAATCTTCTCCGGGACAGGGGGGACTGTTTTTT. The chain recombines TRBV6-1 with TRBJ1-4, with 11 bases lining up with TRBD1. This CDR3 contains 14 residues. The germline gives CDR1 MNHNS, CDR2 SASEGT. J lost 13 bases, V lost 7 bases, and 11 bases had no gene match.

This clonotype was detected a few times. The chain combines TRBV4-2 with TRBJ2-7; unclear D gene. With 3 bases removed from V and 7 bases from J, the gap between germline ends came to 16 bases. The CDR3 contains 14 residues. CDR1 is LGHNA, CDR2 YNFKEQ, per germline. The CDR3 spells CASSHQALGHEQYF. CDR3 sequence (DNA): TGTGCCAGCAGCCACCAAGCTCTAGGGCATGAGCAGTACTTC.

CDR3: CASSRVGAEAFF. The CDR3 DNA sequence: TGTGCCAGTAGTAGGGTGGGGGCTGAAGCTTTCTTT. The chain employs TRBV19 and TRBJ1-1, with a tentative D call TRBD1 (5 bases). CDR3 length: 12 residues. Trimming shortened V by 4 bases and J by 6 bases, and 9 bases separated the two germline ends. The germline gives CDR1 LNHDA, CDR2 SQIVND (reference sequence).

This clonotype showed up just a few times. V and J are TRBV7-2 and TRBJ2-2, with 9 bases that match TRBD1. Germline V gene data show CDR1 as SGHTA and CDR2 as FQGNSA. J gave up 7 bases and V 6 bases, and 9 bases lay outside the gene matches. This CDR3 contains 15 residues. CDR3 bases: TGTGCCAGCAGATTAACAGGGGGCGGCGGCGGGGAGCTGTTTTTT. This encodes CASRLTGGGGGELFF.

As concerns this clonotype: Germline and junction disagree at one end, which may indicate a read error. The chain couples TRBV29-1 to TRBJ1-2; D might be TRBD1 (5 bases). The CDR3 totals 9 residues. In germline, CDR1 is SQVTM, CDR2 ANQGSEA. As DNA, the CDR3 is TGCAGCGTTGATGACCGGGGGGACTTC. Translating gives CSVDDRGDF.

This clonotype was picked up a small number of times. The CDR3 spells CASRADPASYEQYF. The CDR3 nucleotides read TGTGCCAGCAGAGCAGACCCAGCCTCCTACGAGCAGTACTTC. The chain links TRBV6-2 or TRBV6-3 to TRBJ2-7; D call uncertain. Germline CDR1 reads MNHEY; CDR2 reads SVGEGT. V lost 6 bases to trimming and J lost 0 bases, with 12 bases between them. CDR3 length: 14 residues.

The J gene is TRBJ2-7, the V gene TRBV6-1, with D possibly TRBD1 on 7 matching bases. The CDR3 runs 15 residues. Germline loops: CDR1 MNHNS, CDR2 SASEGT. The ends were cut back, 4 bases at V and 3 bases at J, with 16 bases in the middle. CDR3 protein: CASSGGTASLYEQYF. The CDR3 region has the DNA TGTGCCAGCAGTGGCGGGACAGCCTCCCTCTACGAGCAGTACTTC.

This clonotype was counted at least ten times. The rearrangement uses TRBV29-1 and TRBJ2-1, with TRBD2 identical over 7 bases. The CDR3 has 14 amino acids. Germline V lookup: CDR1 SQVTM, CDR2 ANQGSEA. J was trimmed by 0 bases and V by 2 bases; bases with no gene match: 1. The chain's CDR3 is CSVERGSSYNEQFF. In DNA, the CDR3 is TGCAGCGTTGAACGCGGGAGCTCCTACAATGAGCAGTTCTTC.

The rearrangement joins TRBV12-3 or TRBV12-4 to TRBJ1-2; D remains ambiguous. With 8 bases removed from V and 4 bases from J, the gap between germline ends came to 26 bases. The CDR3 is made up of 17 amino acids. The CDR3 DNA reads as TGTGCCAGCGGCTCGGACGGACGGGAGGCGGTTTTCTATGGCTACACCTTC. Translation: CASGSDGREAVFYGYTF.

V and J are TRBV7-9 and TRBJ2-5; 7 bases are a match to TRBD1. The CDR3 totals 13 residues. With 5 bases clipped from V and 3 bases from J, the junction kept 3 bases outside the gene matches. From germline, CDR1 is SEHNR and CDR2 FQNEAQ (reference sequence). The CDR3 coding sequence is TGTGCCAGCAGCACGACAGGGAAAGAGACCCAGTACTTC. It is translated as CASSTTGKETQYF.

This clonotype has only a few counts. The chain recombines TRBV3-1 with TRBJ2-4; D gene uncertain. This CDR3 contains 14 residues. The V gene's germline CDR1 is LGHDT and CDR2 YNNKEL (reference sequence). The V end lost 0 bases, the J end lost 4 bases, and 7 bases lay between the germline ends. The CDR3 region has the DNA TGTGCCAGCAGCCAAGAGGGCTGGAAAAACATTCAGTACTTC. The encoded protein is CASSQEGWKNIQYF.

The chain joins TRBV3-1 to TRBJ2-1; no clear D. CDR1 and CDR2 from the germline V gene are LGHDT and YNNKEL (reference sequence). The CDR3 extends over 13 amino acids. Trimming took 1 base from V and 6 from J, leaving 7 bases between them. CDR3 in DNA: TGTGCCAGCAGCCAAGGGGCGTTCAATGAGCAGTTCTTC. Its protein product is CASSQGAFNEQFF.

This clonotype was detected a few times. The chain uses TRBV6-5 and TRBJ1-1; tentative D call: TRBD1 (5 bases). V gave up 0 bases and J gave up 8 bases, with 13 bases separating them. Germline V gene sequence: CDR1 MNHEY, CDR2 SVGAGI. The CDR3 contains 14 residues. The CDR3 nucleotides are TGTGCCAGCAGTTACTCGATATCGGGGCACGAAGCTTTCTTT. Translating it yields CASSYSISGHEAFF.

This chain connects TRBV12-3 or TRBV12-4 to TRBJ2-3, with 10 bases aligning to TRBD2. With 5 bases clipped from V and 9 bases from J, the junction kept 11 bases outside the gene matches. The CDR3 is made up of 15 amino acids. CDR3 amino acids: CASSHRASGGGTQYF. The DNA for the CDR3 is TGTGCCAGCAGTCATAGAGCTAGCGGGGGTGGCACGCAGTATTTT.

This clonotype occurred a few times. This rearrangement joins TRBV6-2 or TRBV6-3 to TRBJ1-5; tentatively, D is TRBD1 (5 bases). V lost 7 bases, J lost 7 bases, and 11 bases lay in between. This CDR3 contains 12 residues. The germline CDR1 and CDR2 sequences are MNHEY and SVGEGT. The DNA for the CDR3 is TGTGCCAGCACGGGGGAGGGCCAGCCCCAGCATTTT. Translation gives CASTGEGQPQHF.

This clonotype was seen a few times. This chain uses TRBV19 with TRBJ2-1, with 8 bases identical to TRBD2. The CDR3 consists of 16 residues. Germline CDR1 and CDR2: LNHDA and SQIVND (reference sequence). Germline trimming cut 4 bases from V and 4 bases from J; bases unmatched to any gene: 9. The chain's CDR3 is CASSRSSGGYYNEQFF. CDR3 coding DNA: TGTGCCAGTAGTAGGTCCAGCGGGGGTTATTACAATGAGCAGTTCTTC.

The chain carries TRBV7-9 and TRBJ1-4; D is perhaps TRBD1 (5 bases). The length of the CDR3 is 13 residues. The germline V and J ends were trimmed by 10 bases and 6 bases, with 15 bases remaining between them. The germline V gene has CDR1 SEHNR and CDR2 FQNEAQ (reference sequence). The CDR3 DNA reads TGTGCCACAACGGGGGTTCGTGATGAAAAACTGTTTTTT. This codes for CATTGVRDEKLFF.

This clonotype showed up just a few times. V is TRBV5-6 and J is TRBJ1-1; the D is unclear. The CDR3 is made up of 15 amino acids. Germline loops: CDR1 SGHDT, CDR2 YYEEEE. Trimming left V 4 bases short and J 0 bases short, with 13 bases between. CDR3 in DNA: TGTGCCAGCAGCCCGATAGAGGCTCTGAACACTGAAGCTTTCTTT. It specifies CASSPIEALNTEAFF.